The next 23 T cell receptor beta chains were all read from a single sample in a study of T cells in Graves' hyperthyroidism and ophthalmopathy. Using RNA transcripts as the source, TCR beta CDR3 regions were amplified. The TCR CDR3 first-round RT-PCR relied on the HTBI primer set. MiXCR was run by TCRdb on the multiplex PCR reads, yielding one entry per CDR3 protein. The table includes about 540,000 distinct CDR3 sequences, about half detected once. The specimen was peripheral blood or thyroid tissue (not recorded which). The receptors derive from a woman aged 18 to 35 with Graves' hyperthyroidism.

The chain recombines TRBV19 with TRBJ1-1, with D perhaps matching TRBD1 (6 bases). CDR1 and CDR2 (germline): LNHDA, SQIVND (reference sequence). With 3 bases removed from V and 1 base from J, the gap between germline ends came to 18 bases. This CDR3 has 17 residues. The CDR3 sequence is CASSISGGREPNTEAFF. CDR3 bases: TGTGCCAGTAGTATCTCCGGGGGGCGGGAACCGAACACTGAAGCTTTCTTT.

This clonotype has a count of ten or more. The rearrangement joins TRBV20-1 to TRBJ1-1; D gene uncertain. The CDR3 covers 13 residues. V lost 3 bases, J lost 2 bases, and 10 bases lay in between. Germline CDR1 reads DFQATT; CDR2 reads SNEGSKA (reference sequence). DNA for the CDR3: TGCAGTGCTAGTCTGGTCGAAAACACTGAAGCTTTCTTT. Its translation is CSASLVENTEAFF.

The chain employs TRBV20-1 and TRBJ1-5, with no clear D. CDR1 is DFQATT and CDR2 is SNEGSKA in the germline V gene (reference sequence). Trimming left V 5 bases short and J 0 bases short, with 14 bases between. The CDR3 consists of 15 residues. The chain's CDR3 is CSAPSGSYSNQPQHF. The CDR3 DNA reads TGCAGTGCTCCCTCTGGCAGCTATAGCAATCAGCCCCAGCATTTT.

This clonotype was seen more than once but under ten times. This sequence joins TRBV7-2 and TRBJ2-7, with D tentatively TRBD2 (5 bases). Germline CDR1 reads SGHTA; CDR2 reads FQGNSA. Trimming stripped 6 bases from V and 2 bases from J, with 11 bases between. The CDR3 covers 13 residues. CDR3 coding DNA: TGTGCCAGCAGTCCGGAGGCAGCCTACGAGCAGTACTTC. Translated, it gives CASSPEAAYEQYF.

The chain joins TRBV10-3 to TRBJ1-2; D gene ambiguous. The V and J ends lost 0 bases and 6 bases respectively, with 8 bases between them. Germline values: CDR1 ENHRY, CDR2 SYGVKD. This CDR3 is built from 13 residues. CDR3 bases: TGTGCCATCAGTGAGTCGGAAAGGAATGGCTACACCTTC. Translation: CAISESERNGYTF.

This clonotype was recorded a few times. The genes are TRBV7-9 and TRBJ1-1; D is undetermined. Trimming shortened V by 5 bases and J by 1 base, and 8 bases separated the two germline ends. The CDR3 contains 13 residues. Germline V gene lookup returns CDR1 SEHNR and CDR2 FQNEAQ (reference sequence). Written as DNA, the CDR3 is TGTGCCAGCAGCAGATGGGGGAACACTGAAGCTTTCTTT. Translation: CASSRWGNTEAFF. The full variable domain, its missing parts supplied by reference TRBV7-9 and TRBJ1-1, is DTGVSQNPRHKITKRGQNVTFRCDPISEHNRLYWYRQTLGQGPEFLTYFQNEAQLEKSRLLSDRFSAERPKGSFSTLEIQRTEQGDSAMYLCASSRWGNTEAFFGQGTRLTVV.

In this sample, this clonotype turned up many times. The chain uses TRBV10-2 and TRBJ1-2; unclear D gene. Germline loops: CDR1 WSHSY, CDR2 SAAADI. This CDR3 has 13 amino acids. V was clipped by 6 bases and J by 3 bases, with 11 bases between them. The CDR3 protein is CASRGPTDYGYTF. The CDR3 DNA reads TGCGCCAGCAGAGGACCCACGGACTATGGCTACACCTTC.

The V and J genes are TRBV29-1 and TRBJ1-5, with no clear D. The CDR3 is made up of 11 amino acids. Looked up from germline, CDR1 is SQVTM and CDR2 is ANQGSEA. Trimming removed 7 bases at V and 2 bases at J, with 6 bases between. CDR3 protein: CSGRGNQPQHF. The CDR3 DNA is TGCAGCGGGAGGGGCAATCAGCCCCAGCATTTT. The full variable domain, its missing parts supplied by reference TRBV29-1 and TRBJ1-5, is SAVISQKPSRDICQRGTSLTIQCQVDSQVTMMFWYRQQPGQSLTLIATANQGSEATYESGFVIDKFPISRPNLTFSTLTVSNMSPEDSSIYLCSGRGNQPQHFGDGTRLSIL.

Of note for this clonotype: A read error is possible here, since a much larger clone lies one base away. This chain links TRBV24-1 with TRBJ2-5; perhaps D is TRBD1 or TRBD2 (7 bases each). Germline CDR1 reads KGHDR; CDR2 reads SFDVKD. The CDR3 has 15 amino acids. In DNA form, the CDR3 reads TGTGCCAGCAGTGGGGGAGGGACAGACCAAGAGACCCAGTACTTC. Encoded protein: CASSGGGTDQETQYF.

A few counts support this clonotype. This chain joins TRBV5-1 and TRBJ2-7; D possibly corresponds to TRBD2 (5 bases). Germline V CDR1 and CDR2: SGHRS, YFSETQ. This CDR3 is 14 amino acids long. V was clipped by 9 bases and J by 3 bases, with 19 bases between them. CDR3 in amino acids: CAILAGRQVYEQYF. CDR3 in DNA: TGCGCCATCCTGGCGGGCAGGCAGGTCTACGAGCAGTACTTC.

This clonotype was picked up a small number of times. This chain connects TRBV7-6 to TRBJ1-5; D may be TRBD1 (6 bases). There are 15 residues in the CDR3. Trimming shortened V by 2 bases and J by 3 bases, and 11 bases separated the two germline ends. CDR1 and CDR2 from the germline V gene are SGHVS and FNYEAQ. The CDR3 bases are TGTGCCAGCAGCTTATACCCAGGGGACAATCAGCCCCAGCATTTT. Translated, it gives CASSLYPGDNQPQHF.

The chain uses TRBV10-3 and TRBJ2-7; 14 bases map to TRBD2. From germline, CDR1 is ENHRY and CDR2 SYGVKD. V trimming: 3 bases; J trimming: 2 bases; junction bases outside the gene matches: 3. This CDR3 region has 16 residues. In nucleotides, the CDR3 is TGTGCCATCAGTGACGGACTAGCGGGAGGTCCCTACGAGCAGTACTTC. Its protein is CAISDGLAGGPYEQYF.

For this clonotype: Given a much more abundant clone one base away, this may be a read error. The chain recombines TRBV6-5 with TRBJ1-1; D uncertain. Per germline, CDR1 MNHEY and CDR2 SVGAGI. CDR3 size: 11 residues. The CDR3 sequence: CAISYRTEAFF. In DNA, the CDR3 is TGTGCCATCAGTTACCGAACTGAAGCTTTCTTT.

This clonotype was detected only a few times. The chain is built from TRBV6-1 and TRBJ2-5; D call uncertain. V gave up 8 bases and J gave up 5 bases, with 9 bases separating them. From germline, CDR1 is MNHNS and CDR2 SASEGT. The CDR3 is 11 amino acids. CDR3: CASVTGETQYF. For the CDR3, the DNA is TGTGCCAGCGTCACCGGGGAGACCCAGTACTTC.

The count of this clonotype is one. V is TRBV10-3 and J is TRBJ2-7; 7 bases agree with TRBD1. This CDR3 is built from 14 residues. V trimming: 6 bases; J trimming: 0 bases; junction bases outside the gene matches: 5. Germline V gene lookup returns CDR1 ENHRY and CDR2 SYGVKD. CDR3 DNA sequence: TGTGCCATCAGGAGGACAGGTACCTCCTACGAGCAGTACTTC. Protein product: CAIRRTGTSYEQYF.

V gene TRBV19 combines with J gene TRBJ1-5; 11 bases line up with TRBD1. CDR1 and CDR2 from the germline V gene are LNHDA and SQIVND (reference sequence). The J segment lost 11 bases and the V segment lost 8 bases, leaving 8 bases of the junction unmatched. The CDR3 is made up of 13 amino acids. The CDR3 region has the DNA TGTGCCAGTTGGGACAGGGGGGGAGAGACCCAGCATTTT. This codes for CASWDRGGETQHF.

This clonotype was picked up a small number of times. V is TRBV2 and J is TRBJ1-2, with D possibly being TRBD1 (5 bases). CDR3 size: 13 residues. CDR1 and CDR2 from the germline V gene are SNHLY and FYNNEI. Deletions cut 4 bases from V and 8 bases from J, with 14 bases between. The DNA for the CDR3 is TGTGCCAGCAGTGTTCAGGGTGCCCTGGGCTACACCTTC. Amino acids: CASSVQGALGYTF. The full variable domain, with the rest looked up from reference TRBV2 and TRBJ1-2, is EPEVTQTPSHQVTQMGQEVILRCVPISNHLYFYWYRQILGQKVEFLVSFYNNEISEKSEIFDDQFSVERPDGSNFTLKIRSTKLEDSAMYFCASSVQGALGYTFGSGTRLTVV.

This clonotype was seen many times. The chain carries TRBV29-1 and TRBJ1-2; D might be TRBD1 (5 bases). The CDR3 length is 13 residues. The V gene lost 4 bases and the J gene lost 3 bases, with 12 bases spanning the gap. Germline V lookup: CDR1 SQVTM, CDR2 ANQGSEA. CDR3 amino acids: CSVATGDDYGYTF. The CDR3, as DNA: TGCAGCGTTGCGACGGGGGACGACTATGGCTACACCTTC.

The chain couples TRBV7-2 to TRBJ1-1, with D perhaps TRBD1 (6 bases). The CDR3 is made up of 15 amino acids. The V gene's germline CDR1 is SGHTA and CDR2 FQGNSA. V gave up 3 bases and J gave up 4 bases, with 15 bases separating them. CDR3 residues: CASSFGQGLGTEAFF. DNA for the CDR3: TGTGCCAGCAGCTTTGGTCAGGGGCTAGGCACTGAAGCTTTCTTT.

This chain joins TRBV25-1 and TRBJ1-2; D unresolved. Trimming pared 6 bases from V and 5 bases from J, leaving 16 bases between. Germline-derived CDR1 and CDR2 are MGHDK and SYGVNS. The CDR3 runs to 14 residues. The DNA of the CDR3 is TGTGCCAGCAGCCCTAAAGAGGGTTGGTATGGCTACACCTTC. This encodes CASSPKEGWYGYTF.

This rearrangement joins TRBV10-3 to TRBJ2-5, with D maybe TRBD2 (6 bases). V gave up 6 bases and J gave up 2 bases, with 10 bases separating them. The CDR3 consists of 13 residues. Germline CDR1 reads ENHRY; CDR2 reads SYGVKD. CDR3 amino acids: CAIRKEGQETQYF. In nucleotides, the CDR3 is TGTGCCATCAGGAAGGAGGGACAAGAGACCCAGTACTTC.

The rearrangement uses TRBV19 and TRBJ2-6; D is possibly TRBD2 (6 bases). Germline CDR1 LNHDA, CDR2 SQIVND (reference sequence). The CDR3 length is 17 residues. Trimming left V 2 bases short and J 0 bases short, with 11 bases between. For the CDR3, the DNA is TGTGCCAGTAGTATAAGACAGACTAGCTCTGGGGCCAACGTCCTGACTTTC. This codes for CASSIRQTSSGANVLTF. Using reference TRBV19 and TRBJ2-6 for the parts outside the CDR3, the full variable domain is DGGITQSPKYLFRKEGQNVTLSCEQNLNHDAMYWYRQDPGQGLRLIYYSQIVNDFQKGDIAEGYSVSREKKESFPLTVTSAQKNPTAFYLCASSIRQTSSGANVLTFGAGSRLTVL.

The chain combines TRBV7-8 with TRBJ1-1, with 7 bases fitting TRBD1. Germline V gives CDR1 SGHVS, CDR2 FQNEAQ. The CDR3 contains 13 residues. V was pared by 5 bases and J by 9 bases, with 9 bases of the junction left unmatched. For the CDR3, the DNA is TGTGCCAGCAGCCCGAGCGGGACAGAAAAAGCTTTCTTT. Translating it yields CASSPSGTEKAFF.